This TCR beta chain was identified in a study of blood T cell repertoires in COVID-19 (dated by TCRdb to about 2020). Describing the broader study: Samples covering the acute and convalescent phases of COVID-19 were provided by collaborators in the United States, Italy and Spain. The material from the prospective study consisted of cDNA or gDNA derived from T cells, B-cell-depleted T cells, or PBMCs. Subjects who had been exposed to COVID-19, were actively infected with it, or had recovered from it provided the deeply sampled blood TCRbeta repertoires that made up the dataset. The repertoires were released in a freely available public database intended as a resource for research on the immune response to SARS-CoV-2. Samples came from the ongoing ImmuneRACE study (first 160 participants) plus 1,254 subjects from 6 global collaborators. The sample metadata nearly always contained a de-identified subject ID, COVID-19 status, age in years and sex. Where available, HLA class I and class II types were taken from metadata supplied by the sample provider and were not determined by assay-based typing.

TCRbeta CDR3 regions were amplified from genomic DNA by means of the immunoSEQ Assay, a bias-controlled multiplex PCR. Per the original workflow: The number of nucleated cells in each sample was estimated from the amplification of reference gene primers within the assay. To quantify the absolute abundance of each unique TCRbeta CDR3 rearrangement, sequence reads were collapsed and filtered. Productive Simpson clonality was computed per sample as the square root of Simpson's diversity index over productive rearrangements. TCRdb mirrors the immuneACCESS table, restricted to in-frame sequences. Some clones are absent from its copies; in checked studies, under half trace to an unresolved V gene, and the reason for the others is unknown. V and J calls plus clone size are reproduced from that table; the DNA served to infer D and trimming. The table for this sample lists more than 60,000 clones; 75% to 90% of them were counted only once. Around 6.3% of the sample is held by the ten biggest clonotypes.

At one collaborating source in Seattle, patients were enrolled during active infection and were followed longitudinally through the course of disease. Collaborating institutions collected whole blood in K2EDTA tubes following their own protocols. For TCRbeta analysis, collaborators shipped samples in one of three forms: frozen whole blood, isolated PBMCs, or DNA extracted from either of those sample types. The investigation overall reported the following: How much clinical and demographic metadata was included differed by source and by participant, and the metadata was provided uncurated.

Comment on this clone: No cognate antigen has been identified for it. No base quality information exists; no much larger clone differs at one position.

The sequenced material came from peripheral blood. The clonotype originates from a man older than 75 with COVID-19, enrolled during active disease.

The CDR3 is CASSQDQGKSSYEQYF. The sequenced DNA is TGTGCCAGCAGCCAAGATCAGGGAAAGAGCTCCTACGAGCAGTACTTC. The chain links TRBV4-2 with TRBJ2-7; TRBD1 might be the D gene, on 5 matching bases. The CDR3 has 16 amino acids, counting the end cysteine and phenylalanine. Just CDR3 DNA is preserved here, 48 bases in frame from base 1. Looking up the germline V gene yields CDR1 LGHNA and CDR2 YNFKEQ. The V end loses 0 bases and the J end loses 0 bases, and a stretch of 12 bases separates them.